These T cell receptor beta chains were read from a single sample in a study of T cells in Graves' hyperthyroidism and ophthalmopathy. TCRdb re-called the multiplex PCR reads through MiXCR, storing one row per CDR3 protein. Counted here are 270,000 or so distinct CDR3 sequences, approximately 26% occurring once; the ten biggest clones make up over 25%. The specimen sequenced was blood. The receptors here all came from a man aged 35-49 years with Graves' hyperthyroidism that later progressed to Graves' ophthalmopathy. Each CDR3 is given with its conserved first and last residue.

j_gene | v_gene | CDR3aa
TRBJ2-5 | TRBV7-3 | CASSPNLVRGRAEETQYF
TRBJ2-5 | TRBV7-2 | CASSSTGTFQETQYF
TRBJ2-5 | TRBV6-1 | CASRQRDRLQETQYF
TRBJ1-2 | TRBV29-1 | CSVEEGGGYTF
TRBJ1-5 | TRBV6-1 | CASGESQPQHF
TRBJ2-7 | TRBV4-1 | CASSQIQGEEQYF
TRBJ1-6 | TRBV12-3/TRBV12-4 | CASGREYNSPLHF
TRBJ2-7 | TRBV9 | CASSSRDLEQYF
TRBJ1-2 | TRBV11-2 | CASSTRPLSYGYTF
TRBJ1-3 | TRBV5-1 | CASSLNGGSGNTIYF
TRBJ1-1 | TRBV6-1 | CASRPGLLEIAFF
TRBJ2-7 | TRBV20-1 | CSAPSRGGLPYEQYF
TRBJ2-5 | TRBV27 | CASSLSGTRETQYF
TRBJ2-2 | TRBV20-1 | CSARVAEPPNTGELFF
TRBJ2-5 | TRBV7-9 | CASSRPLRRGRETQYF
TRBJ2-5 | TRBV10-3 | CAISAGDRRETQYF
TRBJ2-7 | TRBV19 | CASSLAGVDYEQYF
TRBJ1-1 | TRBV9 | CASSARETAEAFF
TRBJ2-2 | TRBV9 | CASSGTQTGELFF
TRBJ1-1 | TRBV28 | CASRAGLVAEAFF
TRBJ2-2 | TRBV30 | CAWSVRRAGELFF
TRBJ1-5 | TRBV15 | CATSRDRGSVSNQPQHF
TRBJ2-5 | TRBV18 | CASSSLQETQYF
TRBJ2-5 | TRBV7-8 | CASSDVLGSQETQYF
TRBJ2-7 | TRBV10-3 | CAIKSGTSGIVEQYF
TRBJ2-2 | TRBV28 | CASSLPSGLADNTGELFF
TRBJ1-2 | TRBV19 | CASKNRDRRRNYGYTF
TRBJ1-2 | TRBV15 | CATSTRDRPLRYGYTF
TRBJ2-5 | TRBV3-1 | CASSSQEWETQYF
TRBJ1-1 | TRBV20-1 | CSAKLSGTGLHAFF
TRBJ1-2 | TRBV12-3/TRBV12-4 | CASSLGHFGGYTF
TRBJ1-2 | TRBV30 | CAWSRVPRQGSYGYTF
TRBJ1-2 | TRBV5-1 | CASSPDGQNPNYGYTF
TRBJ1-1 | TRBV9 | CASTGGQMNTEAFF
TRBJ1-5 | TRBV2 | CASSDRGRGQPQHF
TRBJ2-7 | TRBV27 | CASRLGGLSYEQYF
TRBJ2-5 | TRBV20-1 | CSAPPGLAEKTQYF
TRBJ2-5 | TRBV27 | CASSFSAGIGETQYF